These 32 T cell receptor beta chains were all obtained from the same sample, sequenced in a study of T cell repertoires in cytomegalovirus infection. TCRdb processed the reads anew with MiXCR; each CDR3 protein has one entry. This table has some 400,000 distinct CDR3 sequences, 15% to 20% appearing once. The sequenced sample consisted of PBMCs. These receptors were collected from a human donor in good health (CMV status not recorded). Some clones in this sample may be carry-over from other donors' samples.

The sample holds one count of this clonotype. CDR3: CASSSSGGVYEQYF. CDR3 DNA: TGCGCCAGCAGCAGTAGCGGGGGAGTATACGAGCAGTACTTC. The chain couples TRBV5-1 to TRBJ2-7; TRBD2 matches at 9 bases. Germline trimming cut 4 bases from V and 4 bases from J; bases unmatched to any gene: 6. The V gene's germline CDR1 is SGHRS and CDR2 YFSETQ. CDR3 size: 14 residues.

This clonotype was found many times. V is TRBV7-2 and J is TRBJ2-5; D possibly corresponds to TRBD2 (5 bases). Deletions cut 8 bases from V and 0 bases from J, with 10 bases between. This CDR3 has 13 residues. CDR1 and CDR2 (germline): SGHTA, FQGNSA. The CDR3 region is CASGRGYQETQYF. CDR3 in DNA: TGTGCCAGCGGAAGAGGGTACCAAGAGACCCAGTACTTC.

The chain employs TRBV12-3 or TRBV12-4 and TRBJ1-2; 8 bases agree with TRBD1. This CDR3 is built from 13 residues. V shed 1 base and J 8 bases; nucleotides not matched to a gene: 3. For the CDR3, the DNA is TGTGCCAGCAGTTTAGGGACAGGGATCGGCTACACCTTC. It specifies CASSLGTGIGYTF.

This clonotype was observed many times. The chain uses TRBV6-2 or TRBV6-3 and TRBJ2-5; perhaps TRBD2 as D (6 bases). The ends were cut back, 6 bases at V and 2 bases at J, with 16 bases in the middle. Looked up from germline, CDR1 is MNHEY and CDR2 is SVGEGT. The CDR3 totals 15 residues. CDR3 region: CASRTFSGVQETQYF. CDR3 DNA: TGTGCCAGCAGAACATTTAGCGGAGTTCAAGAGACCCAGTACTTC.

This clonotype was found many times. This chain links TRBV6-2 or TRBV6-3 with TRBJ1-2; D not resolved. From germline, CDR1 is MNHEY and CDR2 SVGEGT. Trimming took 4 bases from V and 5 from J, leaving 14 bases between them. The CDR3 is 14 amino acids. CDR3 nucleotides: TGTGCCAGCAGTTTACGGACCGGGAGATATGGCTACACCTTC. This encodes CASSLRTGRYGYTF.

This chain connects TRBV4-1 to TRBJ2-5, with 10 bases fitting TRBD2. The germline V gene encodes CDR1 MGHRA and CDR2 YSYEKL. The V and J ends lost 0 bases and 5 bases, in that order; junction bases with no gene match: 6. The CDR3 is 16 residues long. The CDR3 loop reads CASSQERSGGEETQYF. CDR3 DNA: TGCGCCAGCAGCCAAGAGAGGAGCGGGGGGGAGGAGACCCAGTACTTC.

In nucleotides, the CDR3 is TGTGCCAGCAGCCGCTGGGGGCCTACCTACGAGCAGTACTTC. Protein product: CASSRWGPTYEQYF. V usage is TRBV7-9 and J usage is TRBJ2-7, with D possibly matching TRBD1 (6 bases). The CDR3 sequence is 14 residues long. Trimming took off 5 bases at V and 2 bases at J, with 13 bases between the two ends. Looked up from germline, CDR1 is SEHNR and CDR2 is FQNEAQ (reference sequence).

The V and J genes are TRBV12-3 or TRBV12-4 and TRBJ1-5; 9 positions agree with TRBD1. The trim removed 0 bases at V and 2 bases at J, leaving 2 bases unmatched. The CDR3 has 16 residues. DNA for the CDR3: TGTGCCAGCAGTTTAGCTACAGGGGGCGGCAATCAGCCCCAGCATTTT. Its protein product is CASSLATGGGNQPQHF.

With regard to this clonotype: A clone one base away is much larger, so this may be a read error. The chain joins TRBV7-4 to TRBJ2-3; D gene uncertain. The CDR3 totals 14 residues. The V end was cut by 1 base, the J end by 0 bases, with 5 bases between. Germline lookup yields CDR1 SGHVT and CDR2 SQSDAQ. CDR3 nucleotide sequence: TGTGCCAGCAGCTTAGACTATAGCACAGATACGCAGTATTTT. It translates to CASSLDYSTDTQYF.

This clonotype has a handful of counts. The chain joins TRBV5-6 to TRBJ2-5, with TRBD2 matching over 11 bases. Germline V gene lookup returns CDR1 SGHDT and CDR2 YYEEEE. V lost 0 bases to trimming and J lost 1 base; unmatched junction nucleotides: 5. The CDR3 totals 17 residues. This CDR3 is CASSLDLSGGAQETQYF. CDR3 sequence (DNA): TGTGCCAGCAGCTTGGACCTTAGCGGGGGGGCCCAAGAGACCCAGTACTTC.

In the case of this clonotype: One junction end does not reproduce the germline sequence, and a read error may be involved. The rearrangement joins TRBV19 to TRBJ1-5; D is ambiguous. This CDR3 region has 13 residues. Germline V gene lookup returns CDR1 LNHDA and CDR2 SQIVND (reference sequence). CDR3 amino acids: CASSIAGREGGIF. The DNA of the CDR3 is TGTGCCAGTAGTATAGCCGGCAGAGAAGGAGGGATTTTT.

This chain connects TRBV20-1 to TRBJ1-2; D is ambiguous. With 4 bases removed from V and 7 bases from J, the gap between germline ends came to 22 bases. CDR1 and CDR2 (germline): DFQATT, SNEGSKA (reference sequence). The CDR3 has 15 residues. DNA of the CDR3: TGCAGTGCTATTCCGCCGGTCACTGGCCCTGGTGGCTACACCTTC. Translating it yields CSAIPPVTGPGGYTF.

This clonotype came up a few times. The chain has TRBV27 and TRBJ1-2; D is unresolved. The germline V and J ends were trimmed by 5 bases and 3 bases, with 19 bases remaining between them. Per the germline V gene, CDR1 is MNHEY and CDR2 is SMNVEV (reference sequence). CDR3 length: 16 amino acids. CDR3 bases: TGTGCCAGCAGTCCTACCAACCCCCTAAGAGACTATGGCTACACCTTC. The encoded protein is CASSPTNPLRDYGYTF.

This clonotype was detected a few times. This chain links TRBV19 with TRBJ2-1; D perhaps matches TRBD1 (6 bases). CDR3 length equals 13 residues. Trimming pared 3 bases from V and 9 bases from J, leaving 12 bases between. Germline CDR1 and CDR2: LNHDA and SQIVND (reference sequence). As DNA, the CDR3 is TGTGCCAGTAGTATCTCAGGGGCCGGTGAGCAGTTCTTC. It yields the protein CASSISGAGEQFF.

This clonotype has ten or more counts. This CDR3 reads CASSSDYHPAYEQYF. In DNA, the CDR3 is TGTGCCAGCAGCTCGGACTACCACCCGGCCTACGAGCAGTACTTC. The chain recombines TRBV7-2 with TRBJ2-7; D perhaps matches TRBD2 (6 bases). Germline V gene data show CDR1 as SGHTA and CDR2 as FQGNSA. Trimming pared 4 bases from V and 2 bases from J, leaving 15 bases between. The CDR3 is made up of 15 amino acids.

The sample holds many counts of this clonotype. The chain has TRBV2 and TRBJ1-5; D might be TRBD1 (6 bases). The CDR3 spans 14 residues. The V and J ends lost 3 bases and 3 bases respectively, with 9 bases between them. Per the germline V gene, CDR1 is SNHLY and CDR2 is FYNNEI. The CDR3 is CASSETGFNQPQHF. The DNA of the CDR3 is TGTGCCAGCAGTGAGACAGGCTTCAATCAGCCCCAGCATTTT.

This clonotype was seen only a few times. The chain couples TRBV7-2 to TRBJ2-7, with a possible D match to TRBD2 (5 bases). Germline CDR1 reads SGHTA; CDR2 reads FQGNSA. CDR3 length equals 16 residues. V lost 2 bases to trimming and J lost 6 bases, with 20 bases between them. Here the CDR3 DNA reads TGTGCCAGCAGCTTAACCCAATGGACTTACGAGGGCGAGCAGTACTTC. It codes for CASSLTQWTYEGEQYF.

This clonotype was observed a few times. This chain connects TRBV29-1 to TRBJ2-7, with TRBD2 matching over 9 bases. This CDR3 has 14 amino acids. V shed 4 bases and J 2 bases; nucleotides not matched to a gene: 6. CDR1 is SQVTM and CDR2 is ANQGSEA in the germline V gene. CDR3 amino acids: CSVASLAGTYEQYF. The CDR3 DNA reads TGCAGCGTTGCGTCCCTAGCGGGAACCTACGAGCAGTACTTC.

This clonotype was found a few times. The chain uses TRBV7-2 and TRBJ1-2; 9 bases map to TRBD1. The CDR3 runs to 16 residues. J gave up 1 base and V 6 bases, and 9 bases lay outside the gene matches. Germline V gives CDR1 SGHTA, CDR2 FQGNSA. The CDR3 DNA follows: TGTGCCAGCAGATCCTTCGGGACAGGGAATAACTATGGCTACACCTTC. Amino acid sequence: CASRSFGTGNNYGYTF.

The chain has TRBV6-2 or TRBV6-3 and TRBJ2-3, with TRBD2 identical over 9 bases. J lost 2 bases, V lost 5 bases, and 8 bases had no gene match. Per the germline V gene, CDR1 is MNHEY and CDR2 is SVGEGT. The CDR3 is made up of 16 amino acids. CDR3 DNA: TGTGCCAGCAGTGGAAGACTAGCGGTAATCACAGATACGCAGTATTTT. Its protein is CASSGRLAVITDTQYF.

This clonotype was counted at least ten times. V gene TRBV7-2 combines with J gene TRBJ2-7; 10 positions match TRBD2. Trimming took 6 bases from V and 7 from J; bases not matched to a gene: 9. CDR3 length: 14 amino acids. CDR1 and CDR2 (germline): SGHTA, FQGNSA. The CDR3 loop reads CASSLSGRTGEQYF. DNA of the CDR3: TGTGCCAGCAGTCTTAGCGGGAGGACGGGGGAGCAGTACTTC.

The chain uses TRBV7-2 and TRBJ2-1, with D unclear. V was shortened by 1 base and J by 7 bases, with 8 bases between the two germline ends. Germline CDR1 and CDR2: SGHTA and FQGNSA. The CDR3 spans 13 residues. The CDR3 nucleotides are TGTGCCAGCAGCTTAGTTCATAAGAATGAGCAGTTCTTC. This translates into CASSLVHKNEQFF.

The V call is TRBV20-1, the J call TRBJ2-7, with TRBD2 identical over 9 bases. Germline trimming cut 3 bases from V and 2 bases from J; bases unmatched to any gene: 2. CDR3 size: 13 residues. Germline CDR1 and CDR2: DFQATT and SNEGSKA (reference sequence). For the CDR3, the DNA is TGCAGTGCTAGGGTAGCGGGAGCCTACGAGCAGTACTTC. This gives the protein CSARVAGAYEQYF.

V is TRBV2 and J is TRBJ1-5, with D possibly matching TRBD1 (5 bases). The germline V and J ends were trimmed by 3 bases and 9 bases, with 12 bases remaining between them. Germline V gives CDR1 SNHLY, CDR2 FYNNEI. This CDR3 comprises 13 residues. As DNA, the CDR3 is TGTGCCAGCAGTGATCTGGGTACAGGGCCCCAGCATTTT. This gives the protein CASSDLGTGPQHF.

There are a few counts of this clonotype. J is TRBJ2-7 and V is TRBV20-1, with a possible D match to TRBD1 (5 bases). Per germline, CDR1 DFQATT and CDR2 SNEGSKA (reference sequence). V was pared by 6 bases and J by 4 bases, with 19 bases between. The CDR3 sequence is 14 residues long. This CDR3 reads CSATGAQGKYEQYF. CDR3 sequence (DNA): TGCAGTGCCACAGGAGCTCAGGGAAAGTACGAGCAGTACTTC.

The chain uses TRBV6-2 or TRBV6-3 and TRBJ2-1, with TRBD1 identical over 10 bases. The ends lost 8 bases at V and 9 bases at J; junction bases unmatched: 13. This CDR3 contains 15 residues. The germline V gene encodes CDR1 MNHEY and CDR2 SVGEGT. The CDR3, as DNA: TGTGCCAGCGTTCAAGGGACAGGGGTCCGAGTTGAGCAGTTCTTC. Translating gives CASVQGTGVRVEQFF.

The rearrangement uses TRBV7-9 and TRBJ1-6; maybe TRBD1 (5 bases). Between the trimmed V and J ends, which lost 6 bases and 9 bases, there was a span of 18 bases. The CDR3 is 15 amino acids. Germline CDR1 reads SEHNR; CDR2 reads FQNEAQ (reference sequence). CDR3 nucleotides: TGTGCCAGCAGACCCTCGGGGACGGCCGGTTCACCCCTCCACTTT. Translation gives CASRPSGTAGSPLHF.

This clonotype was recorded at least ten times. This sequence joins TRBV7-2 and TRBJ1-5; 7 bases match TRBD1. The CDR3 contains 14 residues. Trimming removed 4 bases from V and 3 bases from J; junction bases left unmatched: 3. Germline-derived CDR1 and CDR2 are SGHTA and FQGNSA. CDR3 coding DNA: TGTGCCAGCAGCTCTGGACAGGTCAATCAGCCCCAGCATTTT. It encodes CASSSGQVNQPQHF.

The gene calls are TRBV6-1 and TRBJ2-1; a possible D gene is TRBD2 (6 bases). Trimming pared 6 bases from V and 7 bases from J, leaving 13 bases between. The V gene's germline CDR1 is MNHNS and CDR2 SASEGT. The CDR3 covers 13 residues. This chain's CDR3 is CASRSSGSNEQFF. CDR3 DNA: TGTGCCAGCAGGAGTAGCGGATCTAATGAGCAGTTCTTC.

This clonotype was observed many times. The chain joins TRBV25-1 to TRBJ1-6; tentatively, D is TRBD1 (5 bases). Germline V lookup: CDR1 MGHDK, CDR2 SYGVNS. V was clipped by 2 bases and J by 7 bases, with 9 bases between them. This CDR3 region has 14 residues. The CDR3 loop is CASSESQGNSPLHF. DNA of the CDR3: TGTGCCAGCAGTGAAAGTCAGGGAAATTCACCCCTCCACTTT.

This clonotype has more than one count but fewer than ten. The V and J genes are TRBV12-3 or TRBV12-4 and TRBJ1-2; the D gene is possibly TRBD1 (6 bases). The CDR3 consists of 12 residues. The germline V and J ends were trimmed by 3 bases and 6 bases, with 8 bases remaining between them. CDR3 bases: TGTGCCAGCAGTTTCTGGGACAATGGCTACACCTTC. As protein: CASSFWDNGYTF.

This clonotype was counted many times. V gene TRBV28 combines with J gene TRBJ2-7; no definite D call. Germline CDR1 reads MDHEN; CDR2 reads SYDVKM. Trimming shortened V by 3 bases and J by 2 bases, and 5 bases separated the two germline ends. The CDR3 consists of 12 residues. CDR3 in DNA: TGTGCCAGCAGTTTCGTGACCTACGAGCAGTACTTC. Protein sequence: CASSFVTYEQYF.